A single sample is the source of the 4 T cell receptor beta chains below, sequenced in a study of T cell responses to AZD1222 COVID-19 vaccine. Repertoires were generated with immunoSEQ multiplex PCR, while TCRdb's copy carries only in-frame clones and drops some. The data show more than 60,000 clones, about 85% seen once. Sequences were derived from peripheral blood, sampled on day 0 of AZD1222 vaccination. Source of these receptors: an adult in good health.

This chain links TRBV6-1 with TRBJ2-5; 7 positions match TRBD2. The CDR3 covers 12 residues. Per germline, CDR1 MNHNS and CDR2 SASEGT. V gave up 1 base and J gave up 7 bases; unmatched junction bases: 0. CDR3 residues: CASSEGGGTQYF. Here the CDR3 DNA reads TGTGCCAGCAGTGAAGGGGGGGGGACCCAGTACTTC.

V usage is TRBV14 and J usage is TRBJ2-1; no clear D gene. Per the germline V gene, CDR1 is SGHDN and CDR2 is FVKESK. V lost 0 bases, J lost 6 bases, and 6 bases lay in between. This CDR3 has 13 amino acids. CDR3 in DNA: TGTGCCAGCAGCCAAGATTTGGGCAATGAGCAGTTCTTC. This sequence encodes CASSQDLGNEQFF.

The rearrangement joins TRBV4-1 to TRBJ2-3; D is undetermined. CDR1 is MGHRA, CDR2 YSYEKL, per germline. The CDR3 extends over 14 amino acids. V dropped 3 bases and J dropped 2 bases, with 9 bases sitting between them. CDR3 protein: CASSHDGTTDTQYF. The CDR3, as DNA: TGCGCCAGCAGCCACGACGGAACCACAGATACGCAGTATTTT.

The chain has TRBV7-2 and TRBJ2-2, with unresolved D. V was clipped by 8 bases and J by 0 bases, with 16 bases between them. This CDR3 contains 16 residues. Per germline, CDR1 SGHTA and CDR2 FQGNSA. In DNA form, the CDR3 reads TGTGCCAGCCCTTCTAAGGCGTTCGCGAACACCGGGGAGCTGTTTTTT. Protein sequence: CASPSKAFANTGELFF.